The sequence of this T cell receptor beta chain was determined in a study of blood T cell repertoires in COVID-19. Background on the study: The United States, Italy and Spain supplied acute and convalescent COVID-19 samples. In each case, the material was cDNA or gDNA derived from T cells, B-cell-depleted T cells, or PBMCs.

CDR3 length: 13 residues. The V and J ends lost 8 bases and 7 bases, in that order; junction bases with no gene match: 4. Germline V gene sequence: CDR1 MRHNA, CDR2 SNTAGT. Original methodology: Amplified reference gene primers provided the basis for estimating nucleated cell counts. Here immunoSEQ multiplex PCR was the method, and the copy in TCRdb shows in-frame clones only, minus some. D and trimming were read from the DNA, whereas the V and J calls and clone size are those reported in that table. Of approximately 26,000 clones listed, roughly 80% are singletons. V and J are TRBV6-4 and TRBJ2-1; 11 nucleotides line up with TRBD1. The specimen sequenced was peripheral blood. The receptor's source is a man aged 80 or over with active or convalescent COVID-19. This CDR3 is CASGGQGGNEQFF. DNA for the CDR3: TGTGCCAGCGGGGGACAGGGGGGGAATGAGCAGTTCTTC.